Listed below are T cell receptor beta chains from one sample, sequenced in a study of T cells in Graves' hyperthyroidism and ophthalmopathy. TCRdb reprocessed the multiplex PCR reads with MiXCR, giving one entry per CDR3 protein. The sample holds more than 450,000 distinct CDR3 sequences, approximately 15% seen once. Source material: blood. These receptors originate from a woman aged 40 to 50 with Graves' hyperthyroidism. Both conserved end residues are part of each CDR3. Each record gives: CDR3 protein, clone size, V gene. Expanded clones are given a class, and other clones once, few, many or no size at all.

CDR3aa: CATSRELAGDNEQFF
abundance: few
v_gene: TRBV15

CDR3aa: CASSHPPYLASGTGELFF
abundance: NA
v_gene: TRBV6-2/TRBV6-3

CDR3aa: CASSSLYRQGVSYEQYF
abundance: NA
v_gene: TRBV27

CDR3aa: CASSPRQREAQYF
abundance: NA
v_gene: TRBV18

CDR3aa: CASRYPGQGAYEQYF
abundance: many
v_gene: TRBV28

CDR3aa: CASSQDRLANTEAFF
abundance: many
v_gene: TRBV3-1

CDR3aa: CASSQDGTAKTGELFF
abundance: NA
v_gene: TRBV4-2

CDR3aa: CASSYSLQGKGYEQYF
abundance: NA
v_gene: TRBV6-5

CDR3aa: CAWTETPYNEQFF
abundance: many
v_gene: TRBV30

CDR3aa: CAPIHSTGELFF
abundance: NA
v_gene: TRBV10-3

CDR3aa: CASSLRTGGWYEQYF
abundance: NA
v_gene: TRBV28

CDR3aa: CASGLASYNEQFF
abundance: many
v_gene: TRBV2

CDR3aa: CASSPPGHQETQYF
abundance: many
v_gene: TRBV18

CDR3aa: CASSHLPGHSGYTQYF
abundance: NA
v_gene: TRBV3-1

CDR3aa: CSARRTGSYEQYF
abundance: many
v_gene: TRBV20-1

CDR3aa: CASSYGTGGLSYGYTF
abundance: many
v_gene: TRBV3-1

CDR3aa: CASKGQGGNTEAFF
abundance: many
v_gene: TRBV5-8

CDR3aa: CASSMTSGADTQYF
abundance: many
v_gene: TRBV5-1

CDR3aa: CASSQGSGRGDNTEAFF
abundance: many
v_gene: TRBV4-1

CDR3aa: CASGLSLKAGELFF
abundance: NA
v_gene: TRBV12-5

CDR3aa: CASRKQGLNYGYTF
abundance: few
v_gene: TRBV27

CDR3aa: CASTQSGYTEAFF
abundance: NA
v_gene: TRBV25-1

CDR3aa: CASSKDNDEQYF
abundance: few
v_gene: TRBV5-1

CDR3aa: CASSARLAGGGYSTDTQYF
abundance: many
v_gene: TRBV28

CDR3aa: CASSLVGTGGETQYF
abundance: NA
v_gene: TRBV28

CDR3aa: CASSLGGPATDTQYF
abundance: few
v_gene: TRBV7-2

CDR3aa: CASSQQYEKLFF
abundance: many
v_gene: TRBV3-1

CDR3aa: CAWSVWAASSYEQYF
abundance: many
v_gene: TRBV30

CDR3aa: CASSQGPLGDTEAFF
abundance: many
v_gene: TRBV6-1

CDR3aa: CASRGLGTYEAFF
abundance: NA
v_gene: TRBV4-1

CDR3aa: CASSLSGAVGYEQYF
abundance: NA
v_gene: TRBV7-9

CDR3aa: CASSVVGTSGSTQYF
abundance: many
v_gene: TRBV9

CDR3aa: CSVTSGGNYEQYF
abundance: few
v_gene: TRBV20-1

CDR3aa: CASSWTGGSNEQFF
abundance: many
v_gene: TRBV5-1

CDR3aa: CASGTRGTQYF
abundance: many
v_gene: TRBV11-3

CDR3aa: CASKFSSGRASTDTQYF
abundance: NA
v_gene: TRBV6-2/TRBV6-3